These T cell receptor beta chains were read from a single sample in a study of cytomegalovirus exposure and HLA in healthy donors. Data came from immunoSEQ multiplex PCR; TCRdb stores just in-frame clones and leaves some out. The data hold about 120,000 clones, with under 80% observed a single time. The sequenced material came from PBMCs. Source of these receptors: a man between 60 and 70 years old in good health and CMV-seropositive. Each CDR3 is given with its conserved first and last residue. Each record gives: clone size, D gene, V gene, J gene, CDR3 DNA, CDR3 protein. D genes are given only for firm matches. Size tells how often a clone was seen (once, few, many) or the class of an expanded clone, and some rows leave it out.

clone_size: .
d_call: TRBD1
v_call: TRBV6-5
j_call: TRBJ2-1
cdr3_nt: TGTGCCAGCAGTTATAGGACAGGAGATAATGAGCAGTTCTTC
cdr3_aa: CASSYRTGDNEQFF

clone_size: .
d_call: .
v_call: TRBV5-5
j_call: TRBJ1-4
cdr3_nt: TGTGCCAGCAGCTTGGAGTCCTCTGGTAGTGAAAAACTGTTTTTT
cdr3_aa: CASSLESSGSEKLFF

clone_size: .
d_call: .
v_call: TRBV30
j_call: TRBJ2-3
cdr3_nt: TGTGCCTGGAGTGTTGGTGCGGCAACTAGCACAGATACGCAGTATTTT
cdr3_aa: CAWSVGAATSTDTQYF

clone_size: .
d_call: TRBD1
v_call: TRBV30
j_call: TRBJ2-1
cdr3_nt: TGTGCCTGGAATCGACAGGGAAGCGATGAGCAGTTCTTC
cdr3_aa: CAWNRQGSDEQFF

clone_size: .
d_call: TRBD2
v_call: TRBV4-2
j_call: TRBJ2-1
cdr3_nt: TGTGCCAGCAGCCAAGATCAGATGGCGGGAGTGTCCTACAATGAGCAGTTCTTC
cdr3_aa: CASSQDQMAGVSYNEQFF

clone_size: once
d_call: .
v_call: TRBV4-2
j_call: TRBJ1-2
cdr3_nt: TGTGCCAGCAGCCAAGCGTTCACAGGCGTTAACTATGGCTACACCTTC
cdr3_aa: CASSQAFTGVNYGYTF

clone_size: .
d_call: TRBD1
v_call: TRBV2
j_call: TRBJ1-1
cdr3_nt: TGTGCCAGCCGAACAGGGGGCAGCCCTGAAGCTTTCTTT
cdr3_aa: CASRTGGSPEAFF

clone_size: .
d_call: TRBD2
v_call: TRBV5-1
j_call: TRBJ2-3
cdr3_nt: TGCGCCAGCAGCTCCAGAGAGGCGGGGGGCACAGATACGCAGTATTTT
cdr3_aa: CASSSREAGGTDTQYF

clone_size: once
d_call: TRBD1
v_call: TRBV9
j_call: TRBJ1-6
cdr3_nt: TGTGCCAGCAGCGTAGAGGGGACAGGGTTTTCGCCCCTCCACTTT
cdr3_aa: CASSVEGTGFSPLHF

clone_size: few
d_call: TRBD1
v_call: TRBV11-2
j_call: TRBJ1-1
cdr3_nt: TGTGCCAGCAGCCAGACAGGGTTGGCCACTGAAGCTTTCTTT
cdr3_aa: CASSQTGLATEAFF

clone_size: .
d_call: .
v_call: TRBV7-3
j_call: TRBJ2-3
cdr3_nt: TGTACCAGCAGCCCCCAGGGTGTCCCAGATACGCAGTATTTT
cdr3_aa: CTSSPQGVPDTQYF

clone_size: .
d_call: TRBD1
v_call: TRBV18
j_call: TRBJ1-5
cdr3_nt: TGTGCCAGCTCACCTGACAGGGGGTTTCAGCCCCAGCATTTT
cdr3_aa: CASSPDRGFQPQHF

clone_size: .
d_call: TRBD2
v_call: TRBV9
j_call: TRBJ2-2
cdr3_nt: TGTGCCAGCCGCAGGCGGGAGAGGACCGGGGAGCTGTTTTTT
cdr3_aa: CASRRRERTGELFF

clone_size: few
d_call: TRBD1
v_call: TRBV19
j_call: TRBJ1-6
cdr3_nt: TGTGCCAGTAGGATAGACAGGGATGGTTCACCCCTCCACTTT
cdr3_aa: CASRIDRDGSPLHF

clone_size: .
d_call: .
v_call: TRBV2
j_call: TRBJ1-3
cdr3_nt: TGTGCCAGCACCCGGGCGGAGGGCTTAAACACCATATATTTT
cdr3_aa: CASTRAEGLNTIYF

clone_size: .
d_call: TRBD1
v_call: TRBV6-6
j_call: TRBJ1-1
cdr3_nt: TGTGCCAGCAGTTGGGGACAGGGTAACACTGAAGCTTTCTTT
cdr3_aa: CASSWGQGNTEAFF

clone_size: .
d_call: .
v_call: TRBV28
j_call: TRBJ1-5
cdr3_nt: TGTGCCAGCAGTTTCACAGGTTTCTCTCAGCCCCAGCATTTT
cdr3_aa: CASSFTGFSQPQHF

clone_size: .
d_call: TRBD1
v_call: TRBV28
j_call: TRBJ1-4
cdr3_nt: TGTGCCAGCAGACCAGACAGGGAACATGAAAAACTGTTTTTT
cdr3_aa: CASRPDREHEKLFF

clone_size: .
d_call: .
v_call: TRBV30
j_call: TRBJ2-6
cdr3_nt: TGTGCCTGGACTGGGGCCAACGGCCTGACTTTC
cdr3_aa: CAWTGANGLTF

clone_size: .
d_call: .
v_call: TRBV19
j_call: TRBJ1-1
cdr3_nt: TGTGCCAGTAGTAAAGGGGCTTTCACTGAAGCTTTCTTT
cdr3_aa: CASSKGAFTEAFF

clone_size: .
d_call: TRBD1
v_call: TRBV2
j_call: TRBJ1-4
cdr3_nt: TGTGCCAGCAGCACTTACAGGGGGGCAGACGAAAAACTGTTTTTT
cdr3_aa: CASSTYRGADEKLFF